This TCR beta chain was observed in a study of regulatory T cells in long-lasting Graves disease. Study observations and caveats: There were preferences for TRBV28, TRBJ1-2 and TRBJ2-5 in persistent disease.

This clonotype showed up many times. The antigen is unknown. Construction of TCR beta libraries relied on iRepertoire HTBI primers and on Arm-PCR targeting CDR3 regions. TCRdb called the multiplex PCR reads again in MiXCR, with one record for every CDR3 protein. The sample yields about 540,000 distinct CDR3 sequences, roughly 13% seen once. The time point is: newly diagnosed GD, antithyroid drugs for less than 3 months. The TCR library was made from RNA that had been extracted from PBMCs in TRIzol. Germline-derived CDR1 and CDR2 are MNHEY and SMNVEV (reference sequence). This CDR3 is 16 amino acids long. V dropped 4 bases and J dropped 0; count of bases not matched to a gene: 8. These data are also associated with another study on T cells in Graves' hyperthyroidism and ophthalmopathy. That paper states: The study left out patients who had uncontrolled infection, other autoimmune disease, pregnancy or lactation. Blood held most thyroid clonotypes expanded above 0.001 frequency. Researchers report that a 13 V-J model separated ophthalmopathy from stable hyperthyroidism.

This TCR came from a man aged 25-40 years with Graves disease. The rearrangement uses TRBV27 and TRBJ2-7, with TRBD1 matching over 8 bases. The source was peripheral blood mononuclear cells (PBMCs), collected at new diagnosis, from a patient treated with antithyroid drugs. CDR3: CASSSRDRLVSYEQYF. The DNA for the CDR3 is TGTGCCAGCAGTTCAAGGGACAGGCTAGTCTCCTACGAGCAGTACTTC.